Sequencing of this T cell receptor beta chain was carried out in a study of blood T cell repertoires in COVID-19. Study as a whole: Samples representing acute and convalescent COVID-19 were sourced from the United States, Italy and Spain. Nucleic acid was either cDNA or gDNA, and it came from T cells, B-cell-depleted T cells, or PBMCs.

Original handling: Nucleated cell counts were estimated from reference gene primer amplification. The repertoire was sequenced with immunoSEQ multiplex PCR; TCRdb's copy has only in-frame clones and lacks some. The V and J calls and clone size come from that table; D and trimming were worked out from the DNA. The sample includes 130,000 to 150,000 clones, over 80% seen only once; the top ten take about 3%. Trimming took off 5 bases at V and 4 bases at J, with 17 bases between the two ends. Germline V CDR1 and CDR2: MNHEY, SMNVEV (reference sequence). The CDR3 length is 15 residues. This receptor was identified in a woman aged 40 to 50 with active or convalescent COVID-19. The rearrangement joins TRBV27 to TRBJ1-1, with D perhaps matching TRBD1 (6 bases). The specimen was peripheral blood. The CDR3 sequence: CASSREGDKGTEAFF. For the CDR3, the DNA is TGTGCCAGCAGTCGAGAGGGGGATAAAGGCACTGAAGCTTTCTTT.